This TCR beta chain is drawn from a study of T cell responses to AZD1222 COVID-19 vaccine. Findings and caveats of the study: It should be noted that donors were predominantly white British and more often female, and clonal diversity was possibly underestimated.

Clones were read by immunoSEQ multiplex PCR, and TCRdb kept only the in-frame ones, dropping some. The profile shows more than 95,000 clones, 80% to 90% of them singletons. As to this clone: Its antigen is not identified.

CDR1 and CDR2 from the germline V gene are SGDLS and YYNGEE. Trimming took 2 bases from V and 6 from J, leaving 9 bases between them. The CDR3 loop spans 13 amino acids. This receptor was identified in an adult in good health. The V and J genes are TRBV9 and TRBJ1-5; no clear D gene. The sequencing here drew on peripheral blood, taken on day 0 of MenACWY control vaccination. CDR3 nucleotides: TGTGCCAGCAGCGTTAGCGGGAGTCAGCCCCAGCATTTT. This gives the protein CASSVSGSQPQHF.